Below are 24 T cell receptor beta chains sequenced from a single sample in a study of blood T cell repertoires in COVID-19. TCRdb keeps only in-frame clones here, not all; method: immunoSEQ multiplex PCR. The sample yields tens of thousands of clones, over 75% seen once. Sequencing was performed on peripheral blood. The receptors originated from an older woman with acute or convalescent COVID-19.

The chain has TRBV28 and TRBJ1-2; possibly TRBD1 for D (5 bases). The CDR3 totals 12 residues. The germline gives CDR1 MDHEN, CDR2 SYDVKM. V gave up 1 base and J gave up 7 bases, with 7 bases separating them. In DNA, the CDR3 is TGTGCCAGCAGTTTATACGGGGGTGGCTACACCTTC. This translates into CASSLYGGGYTF.

The V gene is TRBV5-1, the J gene TRBJ1-4; TRBD1 aligns across 7 bases. Germline V gene lookup returns CDR1 SGHRS and CDR2 YFSETQ. The CDR3 loop spans 13 amino acids. The J segment lost 5 bases and the V segment lost 4 bases, leaving 2 bases of the junction unmatched. CDR3 sequence: CASSGGQNEKLFF. In DNA, the CDR3 is TGCGCCAGCAGCGGGGGACAGAATGAAAAACTGTTTTTT.

This rearrangement joins TRBV7-9 to TRBJ1-1, with D uncertain. Germline CDR1 SEHNR, CDR2 FQNEAQ (reference sequence). The CDR3 is made up of 15 amino acids. Trimming stripped 5 bases from V and 5 bases from J, with 18 bases between. CDR3 sequence: CASSPPVAGKTEAFF. CDR3 nucleotide sequence: TGTGCCAGCAGCCCCCCTGTTGCGGGTAAGACTGAAGCTTTCTTT.

The chain combines TRBV2 with TRBJ2-4, with unresolved D. Trimming took 7 bases from V and 0 from J, leaving 10 bases between them. This CDR3 comprises 14 residues. From germline, CDR1 is SNHLY and CDR2 FYNNEI. The CDR3 DNA follows: TGTGCCAGCACCCAGTCCCTAGCCAAAAACATTCAGTACTTC. It encodes CASTQSLAKNIQYF.

The chain joins TRBV4-2 to TRBJ2-7; TRBD2 matches 15 bases. This CDR3 contains 15 residues. CDR1 is LGHNA, CDR2 YNFKEQ, per germline. The V and J ends lost 3 bases and 4 bases, in that order; junction bases with no gene match: 1. CDR3 DNA sequence: TGTGCCAGCAGCCAGGGACTAGCGGGAGGATACGAGCAGTACTTC. This encodes CASSQGLAGGYEQYF.

A single count supports this clone. The CDR3 loop is CASSQDWGGHTGELFF. The CDR3 DNA reads as TGTGCCAGCAGCCAAGATTGGGGCGGACACACCGGGGAGCTGTTTTTT. This rearrangement joins TRBV3-1 (or the pseudogene TRBV3-2) to TRBJ2-2; D might be TRBD1 (5 bases). The CDR3 runs to 16 residues. V was pared by 0 bases and J by 3 bases, with 11 bases between. From germline, CDR1 is LGHDT and CDR2 YNNKEL (reference sequence).

This sequence joins TRBV7-8 and TRBJ1-1; the match to TRBD1 covers 8 bases. This CDR3 is 17 amino acids long. Germline V gene lookup returns CDR1 SGHVS and CDR2 FQNEAQ. The trim removed 6 bases at V and 1 base at J, leaving 13 bases unmatched. In nucleotides, the CDR3 is TGTGCCAGCAGGGGTTTCCAAAACAGGGGGAGGAACACTGAAGCTTTCTTT. Translation: CASRGFQNRGRNTEAFF.

The V call is TRBV13, the J call TRBJ2-1; possibly TRBD2 for D (5 bases). Germline V lookup: CDR1 PRHDT, CDR2 FYEKMQ (reference sequence). Deletions cut 4 bases from V and 4 bases from J, with 17 bases between. The CDR3 is 16 residues long. The CDR3 DNA is TGTGCCAGCAGCTCCCGCGGGCACGAACCTTACAATGAGCAGTTCTTC. It translates to CASSSRGHEPYNEQFF.

The rearrangement links TRBV28 to TRBJ2-3, with 7 bases lining up with TRBD1. CDR1 MDHEN and CDR2 SYDVKM come from the germline V gene. The CDR3 loop spans 13 amino acids. The J segment lost 6 bases and the V segment lost 6 bases, leaving 6 bases of the junction unmatched. CDR3 amino acids: CASRRQGHDTQYF. DNA for the CDR3: TGTGCCAGCAGGCGACAGGGCCACGATACGCAGTATTTT.

The genes are TRBV19 and TRBJ2-7, with unresolved D. The germline V gene has CDR1 LNHDA and CDR2 SQIVND (reference sequence). Trimming left V 3 bases short and J 2 bases short, with 11 bases between. This CDR3 spans 14 amino acids. The CDR3: CASSMYGGTYEQYF. As DNA, the CDR3 is TGTGCCAGTAGTATGTACGGCGGAACCTACGAGCAGTACTTC.

The rearrangement joins TRBV9 to TRBJ2-7, with 7 nucleotides matching TRBD1. With 0 bases clipped from V and 4 bases from J, the junction kept 7 bases outside the gene matches. This CDR3 has 15 amino acids. In germline, CDR1 is SGDLS, CDR2 YYNGEE. As DNA, the CDR3 is TGTGCCAGCAGCGTAGACGGGGCAGGGGGATACGAGCAGTACTTC. The encoded protein is CASSVDGAGGYEQYF.

The chain employs TRBV6-1 and TRBJ1-5, with TRBD1 identical over 9 bases. V shed 7 bases and J 7 bases; nucleotides not matched to a gene: 8. Germline lookup yields CDR1 MNHNS and CDR2 SASEGT. This CDR3 has 14 residues. CDR3 amino acids: CASTLDRGSQPQHF. DNA of the CDR3: TGTGCCAGCACTCTTGACAGGGGGTCCCAGCCCCAGCATTTT.

The genes are TRBV7-9 and TRBJ2-7, with TRBD1 matching 7 bases. Germline-derived CDR1 and CDR2 are SEHNR and FQNEAQ (reference sequence). This CDR3 has 13 residues. V trimming: 4 bases; J trimming: 3 bases; junction bases outside the gene matches: 3. The CDR3 sequence: CASSSSGGYEQYF. In DNA form, the CDR3 reads TGTGCCAGCAGCTCTTCAGGGGGCTACGAGCAGTACTTC.

This clone occurred a few times. The chain uses TRBV27 and TRBJ1-5; TRBD1 might be the D (6 bases). Trimming took 5 bases from V and 8 from J, leaving 19 bases between them. CDR3 size: 15 residues. Looked up from germline, CDR1 is MNHEY and CDR2 is SMNVEV (reference sequence). DNA for the CDR3: TGTGCCAGCAGTCCCGGACAGCCCATGACTAAGCCCCAGCATTTT. This sequence encodes CASSPGQPMTKPQHF.

The chain couples TRBV7-9 to TRBJ1-2; D uncertain. The V gene lost 2 bases and the J gene lost 7 bases, with 11 bases spanning the gap. Germline CDR1 and CDR2: SEHNR and FQNEAQ (reference sequence). CDR3 length: 13 amino acids. CDR3 sequence reads: CASSLRGVGGYTF. The CDR3 region has the DNA TGTGCCAGCAGCTTACGCGGGGTTGGTGGCTACACCTTC.

The chain links TRBV5-6 to TRBJ1-2; TRBD1 matches 8 bases. The CDR3 is 16 residues long. Losses at the gene ends were 2 bases for V and 0 bases for J; bases not matched to a gene: 6. Germline V gene sequence: CDR1 SGHDT, CDR2 YYEEEE. The CDR3 protein is CASSLPPGQANYGYTF. In nucleotides, the CDR3 is TGTGCCAGCAGCTTACCACCGGGACAGGCTAACTATGGCTACACCTTC.

The CDR3 bases are TGTGCCAGCAGAGAGCGGGACAATTATTCACCCCTCCACTTT. Encoded protein: CASRERDNYSPLHF. The chain uses TRBV5-8 and TRBJ1-6, with D perhaps matching TRBD1 (6 bases). Germline-derived CDR1 and CDR2 are SGHTS and YDEGEE. This CDR3 comprises 14 residues. Between the trimmed V and J ends, which lost 5 bases and 8 bases, there was a span of 14 bases.

This clone has a handful of counts. This chain links TRBV18 with TRBJ1-3, with D perhaps TRBD1 (5 bases). V dropped 3 bases and J dropped 0 bases, with 15 bases sitting between them. Germline V gene lookup returns CDR1 KGHSH and CDR2 LQKENI. The CDR3 has 17 amino acids. The CDR3 DNA is TGTGCCAGCTCACCCCCGGGTCGCGGGGGCTCTGGAAACACCATATATTTT. Its translation: CASSPPGRGGSGNTIYF.

The chain couples TRBV6-2 or TRBV6-3 to TRBJ1-5, with 11 bases lining up with TRBD1. CDR3 length: 14 residues. V lost 6 bases to trimming and J lost 4 bases; unmatched junction nucleotides: 2. The germline V gene encodes CDR1 MNHEY and CDR2 SVGEGT. The CDR3 region is CASSGTGGNQPQHF. Here the CDR3 DNA reads TGTGCCAGCAGCGGGACAGGGGGAAATCAGCCCCAGCATTTT.

The rearrangement links TRBV6-2 or TRBV6-3 to TRBJ1-1; unclear D gene. This CDR3 comprises 19 residues. Trimming left V 0 bases short and J 2 bases short, with 22 bases between. The germline CDR1 and CDR2 sequences are MNHEY and SVGEGT. In DNA form, the CDR3 reads TGTGCCAGCAGTTACTCGATTCATCGGAGGGTACCAAGAAACACTGAAGCTTTCTTT. Translating gives CASSYSIHRRVPRNTEAFF.

The rearrangement links TRBV9 to TRBJ2-2; D gene unclear. The CDR3 contains 16 residues. Germline values: CDR1 SGDLS, CDR2 YYNGEE. Trimming pared 0 bases from V and 0 bases from J, leaving 9 bases between. The CDR3 sequence is CASSVGGRANTGELFF. The CDR3 DNA sequence: TGTGCCAGCAGCGTAGGAGGTCGGGCGAACACCGGGGAGCTGTTTTTT.

The V call is TRBV9, the J call TRBJ1-2; perhaps TRBD1 as D (5 bases). CDR3 length equals 14 residues. Germline loops: CDR1 SGDLS, CDR2 YYNGEE. Trimming left V 3 bases short and J 8 bases short, with 17 bases between. DNA for the CDR3: TGTGCCAGCAGCGAGAGGGACTTCTTGGGCGGCTACACCTTC. It is translated as CASSERDFLGGYTF.

This CDR3 is CASSPSGGGNQPQHF. Written as DNA, the CDR3 is TGTGCCAGCAGTCCATCTGGGGGGGGCAATCAGCCCCAGCATTTT. The chain combines TRBV28 with TRBJ1-5; D perhaps matches TRBD1 (5 bases). Germline values: CDR1 MDHEN, CDR2 SYDVKM. V was cut by 5 bases and J by 2 bases, with 13 bases left in between. The CDR3 is 15 residues long. Looking up the rest from reference TRBV28 and TRBJ1-5 gives the full variable domain: DVKVTQSSRYLVKRTGEKVFLECVQDMDHENMFWYRQDPGLGLRLIYFSYDVKMKEKGDIPEGYSVSREKKERFSLILESASTNQTSMYLCASSPSGGGNQPQHFGDGTRLSIL.

This chain links TRBV5-1 with TRBJ2-5, with 10 bases lining up with TRBD2. CDR1 is SGHRS, CDR2 YFSETQ, per germline. The junction had 7 bases not matched to a gene; V was cut back by 4 bases and J by 4 bases. The length of the CDR3 is 15 residues. The CDR3 coding sequence is TGCGCCAGCAGCCTAGCGGGAGCGGCAGTAGAGACCCAGTACTTC. Encoded protein: CASSLAGAAVETQYF.